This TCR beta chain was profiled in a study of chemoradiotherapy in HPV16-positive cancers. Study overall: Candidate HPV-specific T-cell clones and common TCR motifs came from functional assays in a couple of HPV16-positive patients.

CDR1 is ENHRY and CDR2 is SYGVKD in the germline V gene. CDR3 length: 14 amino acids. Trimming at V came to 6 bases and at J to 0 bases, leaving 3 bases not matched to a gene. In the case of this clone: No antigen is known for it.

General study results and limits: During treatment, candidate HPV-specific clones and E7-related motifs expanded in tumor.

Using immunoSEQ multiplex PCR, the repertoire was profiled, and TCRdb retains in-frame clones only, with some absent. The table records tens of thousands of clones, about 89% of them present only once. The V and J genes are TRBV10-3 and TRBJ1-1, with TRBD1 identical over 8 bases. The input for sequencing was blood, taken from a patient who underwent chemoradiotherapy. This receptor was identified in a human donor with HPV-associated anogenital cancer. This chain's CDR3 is CAIRGQAMNTEAFF. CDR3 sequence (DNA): TGTGCCATCAGGGGACAGGCGATGAACACTGAAGCTTTCTTT.